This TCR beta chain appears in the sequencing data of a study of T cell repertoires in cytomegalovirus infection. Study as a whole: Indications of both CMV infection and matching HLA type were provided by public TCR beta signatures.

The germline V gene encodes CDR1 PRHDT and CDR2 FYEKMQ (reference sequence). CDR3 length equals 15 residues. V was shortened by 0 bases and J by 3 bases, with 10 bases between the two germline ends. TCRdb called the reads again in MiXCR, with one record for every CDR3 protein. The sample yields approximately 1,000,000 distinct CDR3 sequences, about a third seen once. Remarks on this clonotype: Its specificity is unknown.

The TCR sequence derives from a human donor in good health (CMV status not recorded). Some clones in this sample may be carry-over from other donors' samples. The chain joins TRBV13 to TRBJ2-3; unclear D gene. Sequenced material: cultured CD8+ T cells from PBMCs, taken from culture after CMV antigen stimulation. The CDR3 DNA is TGTGCCAGCAGCTTAGGCCCCGGGTGGACAGATACGCAGTATTTT. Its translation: CASSLGPGWTDTQYF.